The next 30 T cell receptor beta chains were all read from a single sample in a study of radiotherapy plus CTLA-4 blockade in lung cancer. Using immunoSEQ multiplex PCR, the repertoire was profiled, and TCRdb retains in-frame clones only, with some absent. The table has some 80,000 clones, more than 60% seen once. This sample comprised peripheral blood, obtained from a patient treated with radiotherapy plus ipilimumab. These TCRs come from a human donor with non-small cell lung cancer whose response to radiotherapy plus ipilimumab could not be evaluated. Some clones in this sample may be carry-over from other donors' samples.

The V call is TRBV28, the J call TRBJ2-7; 12 nucleotides match TRBD1. The CDR3 extends over 15 amino acids. The germline gives CDR1 MDHEN, CDR2 SYDVKM. Trimming took 7 bases from V and 3 from J; bases not matched to a gene: 7. CDR3 loop: CASTPGQGAFYEQYF. The CDR3 region has the DNA TGTGCCAGCACACCGGGACAGGGGGCTTTCTACGAGCAGTACTTC.

The V and J genes are TRBV15 and TRBJ1-5; weak D call: TRBD1 (5 bases). Trimming shortened V by 3 bases and J by 6 bases, and 9 bases separated the two germline ends. Germline CDR1 is LNHNV and CDR2 is YYDKDF (reference sequence). The CDR3 consists of 13 residues. The CDR3, as DNA: TGTGCCACCAGCAGCAGGGATAGTCAGCCCCAGCATTTT. Translation: CATSSRDSQPQHF.

This chain links TRBV10-3 with TRBJ1-2; a weak D match, TRBD1 (5 bases). Germline V CDR1 and CDR2: ENHRY, SYGVKD. This CDR3 spans 12 amino acids. Trimming cost V 3 bases and J 13 bases, with 15 bases left between them. CDR3 sequence reads: CAISDPVGLATF. The CDR3, as DNA: TGTGCCATCAGTGACCCCGTGGGGCTCGCCACCTTC.

This chain links TRBV18 with TRBJ2-5; 10 nucleotides align to TRBD2. V shed 0 bases, J shed 6 bases, and the junction held 10 bases outside the gene matches. The CDR3 has 17 amino acids. Germline loops: CDR1 KGHSH, CDR2 LQKENI. CDR3 in DNA: TGTGCCAGCTCACCACCTGGAGCGGGGGGGCTGAGAAAGACCCAGTACTTC. Protein: CASSPPGAGGLRKTQYF.

In its sample, this clone was seen once. The chain uses TRBV5-1 and TRBJ2-5, with D possibly matching TRBD1 (6 bases). The CDR3 loop spans 14 amino acids. The germline V and J ends were trimmed by 1 base and 3 bases, with 10 bases remaining between them. The germline V gene encodes CDR1 SGHRS and CDR2 YFSETQ. The CDR3 coding sequence is TGCGCCAGCAGCTTGCAGGGGATGGAAGAGACCCAGTACTTC. Encoded protein: CASSLQGMEETQYF.

The chain combines TRBV5-5 with TRBJ2-5; 7 bases are shared with TRBD2. J lost 1 base, V lost 0 bases, and 3 bases had no gene match. CDR1 is SGHKS and CDR2 is YYEKEE in the germline V gene (reference sequence). This CDR3 is 15 amino acids long. Here the CDR3 reads CASSLASGAQETQYF. DNA of the CDR3: TGTGCCAGCAGCTTGGCGAGCGGGGCCCAAGAGACCCAGTACTTC.

In its sample, this clone was seen once. The chain joins TRBV5-6 to TRBJ1-6; no firm D call. The V and J ends lost 0 bases and 0 bases respectively, with 16 bases between them. This CDR3 region has 19 residues. Germline V lookup: CDR1 SGHDT, CDR2 YYEEEE. The CDR3 coding sequence is TGTGCCAGCAGCTTGGGCGGAGCCCTAAGTAGCTCCTATAATTCACCCCTCCACTTT. Protein: CASSLGGALSSSYNSPLHF. Based on the CDR3 plus reference TRBV5-6 and TRBJ1-6, the full variable domain is DAGVTQSPTHLIKTRGQQVTLRCSPKSGHDTVSWYQQALGQGPQFIFQYYEEEERQRGNFPDRFSGHQFPNYSSELNVNALLLGDSALYLCASSLGGALSSSYNSPLHFGNGTRLTVT.

V gene TRBV28 combines with J gene TRBJ2-3, with D tentatively TRBD1 (6 bases). This CDR3 contains 16 residues. Looked up from germline, CDR1 is MDHEN and CDR2 is SYDVKM. V was pared by 3 bases and J by 6 bases, with 19 bases between. The CDR3 loop is CASSFWVDHGQDTQYF. The DNA for the CDR3 is TGTGCCAGCAGTTTTTGGGTAGATCACGGACAGGATACGCAGTATTTT. The complete variable domain, with remaining parts taken from reference TRBV28 and TRBJ2-3, reads DVKVTQSSRYLVKRTGEKVFLECVQDMDHENMFWYRQDPGLGLRLIYFSYDVKMKEKGDIPEGYSVSREKKERFSLILESASTNQTSMYLCASSFWVDHGQDTQYFGPGTRLTVL.

The chain couples TRBV15 to TRBJ1-2; D might be TRBD1 (5 bases). Germline values: CDR1 LNHNV, CDR2 YYDKDF (reference sequence). The ends were cut back, 0 bases at V and 2 bases at J, with 10 bases in the middle. The length of the CDR3 is 15 residues. The CDR3 nucleotides are TGTGCCACCAGCAGAGAATCTAGGGGAAACTATGGCTACACCTTC. This encodes CATSRESRGNYGYTF.

This clone was observed once. The rearrangement links TRBV28 to TRBJ1-2, with 7 bases fitting TRBD1. Germline trimming cut 5 bases from V and 4 bases from J; bases unmatched to any gene: 7. The V gene's germline CDR1 is MDHEN and CDR2 SYDVKM. This CDR3 comprises 14 residues. The CDR3 DNA reads TGTGCCAGCAGTCCAAGGACAGGCCTCTATGGCTACACCTTC. Protein product: CASSPRTGLYGYTF.

The chain uses TRBV4-2 and TRBJ2-2, with D possibly matching TRBD2 (6 bases). The CDR3 contains 15 residues. Germline CDR1 and CDR2: LGHNA and YNFKEQ. Trimming stripped 1 base from V and 0 bases from J, with 6 bases between. The CDR3 loop reads CASSQGGANTGELFF. The CDR3 DNA sequence: TGTGCCAGCAGCCAAGGGGGGGCGAACACCGGGGAGCTGTTTTTT.

V usage is TRBV6-5 and J usage is TRBJ2-7, with TRBD1 as a possible D gene (5 bases). Between the trimmed V and J ends, which lost 5 bases and 3 bases, there was a span of 14 bases. CDR3 length equals 14 residues. The germline gives CDR1 MNHEY, CDR2 SVGAGI. The chain's CDR3 is CASSVGMTDYEQYF. DNA for the CDR3: TGTGCCAGCAGTGTGGGGATGACAGACTACGAGCAGTACTTC.

The chain uses TRBV27 and TRBJ1-4, with TRBD1 identical over 8 bases. V lost 5 bases and J lost 0; bases outside the gene matches: 2. This CDR3 spans 15 amino acids. The germline gives CDR1 MNHEY, CDR2 SMNVEV (reference sequence). In DNA form, the CDR3 reads TGTGCCAGCAGTCCGACAGGGGCAACTAATGAAAAACTGTTTTTT. This sequence encodes CASSPTGATNEKLFF.

The chain is built from TRBV5-6 and TRBJ2-5; no clear D. CDR3 size: 13 residues. V was shortened by 0 bases and J by 1 base, with 4 bases between the two germline ends. Per the germline V gene, CDR1 is SGHDT and CDR2 is YYEEEE. CDR3 DNA sequence: TGTGCCAGCAGCTTGGTCAGCCAAGAGACCCAGTACTTC. Amino acids: CASSLVSQETQYF.

The chain uses TRBV7-2 and TRBJ2-5, with a tentative D call TRBD2 (6 bases). This CDR3 region has 15 residues. Per the germline V gene, CDR1 is SGHTA and CDR2 is FQGNSA. V lost 7 bases and J 5 bases, leaving 20 bases between the germline ends. CDR3 DNA sequence: TGTGCCAGCACCCGGGGAGGCGGGGTTGCGGAGACCCAGTACTTC. Translated, it gives CASTRGGGVAETQYF.

V gene TRBV11-2 combines with J gene TRBJ2-2, with 7 bases aligning to TRBD1. The junction had 9 bases not matched to a gene; V was cut back by 6 bases and J by 5 bases. The germline CDR1 and CDR2 sequences are SGHAT and FQNNGV. The CDR3 contains 15 residues. The CDR3 loop reads CASRLKGAWTGELFF. The DNA for the CDR3 is TGTGCCAGCAGACTAAAGGGGGCCTGGACCGGGGAGCTGTTTTTT.

The V and J genes are TRBV4-1 and TRBJ2-5; D is perhaps TRBD1 (7 bases). The length of the CDR3 is 15 residues. The V gene lost 1 base and the J gene lost 7 bases, with 16 bases spanning the gap. CDR1 MGHRA and CDR2 YSYEKL come from the germline V gene. The CDR3 nucleotides read TGCGCCAGCAGCCAAGGCGGGACAGCTTCGTGGACCCAGTACTTC. This translates into CASSQGGTASWTQYF.

The rearrangement uses TRBV7-8 and TRBJ2-4; maybe TRBD1 (6 bases). The CDR3 has 17 residues. CDR1 SGHVS and CDR2 FQNEAQ come from the germline V gene. V was cut by 6 bases and J by 8 bases, with 26 bases left in between. CDR3 nucleotides: TGTGCCAGCAGTTTCTTTCCCGGGGACAACCATGGGGACATTCAGTACTTC. Translated, it gives CASSFFPGDNHGDIQYF.

CDR3 DNA sequence: TGTGCCAGCAGTTTAGAGCCAGGCCCGACCTACGAGCAGTACTTC. This codes for CASSLEPGPTYEQYF. V is TRBV27 and J is TRBJ2-7; D uncertain. The CDR3 contains 15 residues. Trimming shortened V by 2 bases and J by 2 bases, and 13 bases separated the two germline ends. Looked up from germline, CDR1 is MNHEY and CDR2 is SMNVEV (reference sequence).

V and J are TRBV6-5 and TRBJ1-2; 7 nucleotides match TRBD1. The length of the CDR3 is 13 residues. Germline V gene data show CDR1 as MNHEY and CDR2 as SVGAGI. CDR3 in DNA: TGTGTTTTGTTCGAGGGGGCGACGAGGGGCTACACCTTC. This gives the protein CVLFEGATRGYTF.

This chain links TRBV5-6 with TRBJ1-1; 7 nucleotides line up with TRBD1. This CDR3 has 15 amino acids. Germline lookup yields CDR1 SGHDT and CDR2 YYEEEE. V shed 5 bases and J 1 base; nucleotides not matched to a gene: 8. CDR3 nucleotide sequence: TGTGCCAGCAGAGACCGAGGGGGCCCGAACACTGAAGCTTTCTTT. The encoded protein is CASRDRGGPNTEAFF.

The chain is built from TRBV19 and TRBJ2-5; 12 nucleotides align to TRBD1. V lost 4 bases to trimming and J lost 4 bases; unmatched junction nucleotides: 7. There are 16 residues in the CDR3. Germline CDR1 is LNHDA and CDR2 is SQIVND (reference sequence). DNA for the CDR3: TGTGCCAGTAGTACGCAGTGGGACAGGGGGCGAGAGACCCAGTACTTC. It translates to CASSTQWDRGRETQYF.

The gene calls are TRBV4-2 and TRBJ2-7; D perhaps matches TRBD1 (6 bases). CDR1 LGHNA and CDR2 YNFKEQ come from the germline V gene. This CDR3 spans 16 amino acids. Trimming shortened V by 2 bases and J by 6 bases, and 20 bases separated the two germline ends. DNA of the CDR3: TGTGCCAGCAGCCAACAAGATGCCACAGGGAGACGCGAGCAGTACTTC. Translated: CASSQQDATGRREQYF.

Turning to this clone: Within the sample, other DNA sequences also encode this same CDR3. This chain uses TRBV7-3 with TRBJ1-1, with 8 nucleotides matching TRBD1. The CDR3 sequence is 14 residues long. The J segment lost 2 bases and the V segment lost 4 bases, leaving 3 bases of the junction unmatched. Germline CDR1 is SGHTA and CDR2 is FQGTGA. CDR3 amino acids: CASSSTGANTEAFF. CDR3 nucleotides: TGTGCCAGCAGCTCGACAGGGGCAAACACTGAAGCTTTCTTT.

This clone has only one observation. V is TRBV5-1 and J is TRBJ1-1; 8 nucleotides agree with TRBD1. Germline V gene sequence: CDR1 SGHRS, CDR2 YFSETQ. CDR3 length: 15 amino acids. V gave up 4 bases and J gave up 6 bases; unmatched junction bases: 11. The CDR3 spells CASSPAHRGTSEAFF. CDR3 coding DNA: TGCGCCAGCAGCCCGGCCCACAGGGGGACCTCTGAAGCTTTCTTT.

This clone was observed a handful of times. This chain joins TRBV19 and TRBJ1-1; 7 bases are shared with TRBD1. The CDR3 has 13 residues. Germline V gene lookup returns CDR1 LNHDA and CDR2 SQIVND (reference sequence). V shed 7 bases, J shed 11 bases, and the junction held 13 bases outside the gene matches. The CDR3 region is CASTPGTDKTAFF. CDR3 in DNA: TGTGCCAGTACCCCTGGGACAGACAAAACGGCTTTCTTT.

This clone was picked up one time. Other DNA sequences in the sample encode the same CDR3. The chain joins TRBV28 to TRBJ1-1; D is uncertain. This CDR3 is built from 14 residues. Germline V gene data show CDR1 as MDHEN and CDR2 as SYDVKM. V lost 6 bases and J 5 bases, leaving 16 bases between the germline ends. CDR3 sequence: CASSHDPGRTEAFF. The CDR3, as DNA: TGTGCCAGCAGCCATGACCCAGGCAGGACTGAAGCTTTCTTT. The full variable domain, its missing parts supplied by reference TRBV28 and TRBJ1-1, is DVKVTQSSRYLVKRTGEKVFLECVQDMDHENMFWYRQDPGLGLRLIYFSYDVKMKEKGDIPEGYSVSREKKERFSLILESASTNQTSMYLCASSHDPGRTEAFFGQGTRLTVV.

This clone was observed a single time. CDR3 bases: TGTGCCAGCAGCTTTCGAGCGGACCAAGAGACCCAGTACTTC. Translating it yields CASSFRADQETQYF. The chain has TRBV11-3 and TRBJ2-5, with a possible D match to TRBD2 (5 bases). V shed 3 bases and J shed 0 bases, with 8 bases lying between them. The CDR3 covers 14 residues. Germline CDR1 reads SGHNT; CDR2 reads YENEEA.

Notes on this clone: Sequence at one end of the junction differs from germline and may be a read error. This sequence joins TRBV15 and TRBJ1-4; TRBD1 aligns across 7 bases. This CDR3 comprises 15 residues. CDR1 is LNHNV, CDR2 YYDKDF, per germline (reference sequence). The CDR3 sequence is CATSRDRVSNEKLFF. The CDR3 nucleotides read TGTGCCACCAGCCGAGACAGGGTATCTAATGAAAAACTGTTTTTT.

The chain carries TRBV2 and TRBJ2-7; a weak D match, TRBD2 (6 bases). CDR1 and CDR2 from the germline V gene are SNHLY and FYNNEI. V was trimmed by 6 bases and J by 3 bases, leaving 12 bases between them. The CDR3 is made up of 13 amino acids. The CDR3 is CASRGGVFYEQYF. CDR3 sequence (DNA): TGTGCCAGCAGGGGCGGGGTTTTCTACGAGCAGTACTTC.